This TCR beta chain was captured in a study of cytomegalovirus exposure and HLA in healthy donors. Study overall: The roughly 120 validation repertoires, a later analysis reported, used the same platform as the approximately 670 first-cohort repertoires.

Points from the study as a whole: TCR clusters originating in the first cohort tended to co-occur in the 120 validation repertoires, according to a later analysis. Cytomegalovirus-associated status was assigned to some 180 TCR beta chains.

The V end was cut by 5 bases, the J end by 0 bases, with 17 bases between. The CDR3 totals 16 residues. The V gene's germline CDR1 is SGHTA and CDR2 FQGTGA. Data came from immunoSEQ multiplex PCR; TCRdb stores just in-frame clones and leaves some out. Of about 130,000 clones in the sample, more than 95% are singletons; the top ten hold 1.7%. A remark on this clone: Its antigen is still unknown.

This sequence joins TRBV7-3 and TRBJ2-7; D possibly corresponds to TRBD1 (6 bases). Specimen: PBMCs. The TCR was taken from a man younger than 30 in good health and CMV-seronegative. CDR3 DNA: TGTGCCAGCAGCGCCACCGGGACACAAGGCTCCTACGAGCAGTACTTC. It translates to CASSATGTQGSYEQYF.